This T cell receptor (beta chain) was found in a study of technical replicates of blood from a few donors. Trimming cost V 3 bases and J 2 bases, with 14 bases left between them. Germline V lookup: CDR1 MNHEY, CDR2 SVGAGI. The CDR3 covers 15 residues. Clones were sequenced by immunoSEQ multiplex PCR, and TCRdb holds only the in-frame ones, with some missing. The repertoire consists of about 75,000 clones, with approximately 90% occurring once and the leading ten covering about 4.9%. This sequence was found in a human donor in good health. Some clones in this sample may be carry-over from other donors' samples. The chain joins TRBV6-5 to TRBJ2-7; D is perhaps TRBD1 (6 bases). The sample comprised PBMCs. The CDR3 coding sequence is TGTGCCAGCAGTTATCAGGGGATAGGGGCCTACGAGCAGTACTTC. Protein: CASSYQGIGAYEQYF.